This TCR beta chain was sequenced for a study of OX40 agonist ivuxolimab in advanced cancers. To note about this clone: Its antigen is still unknown.

Study-wide points: Clonal expansion among partial responders at 0.1-3.0 mg/kg ranked near the lowest. Expanded peripheral T cells had an undetermined antigen specificity.

The CDR3 contains 17 residues. V lost 4 bases and J lost 3; bases outside the gene matches: 11. CDR1 is SGHAT, CDR2 FQNNGV, per germline. The repertoire was sequenced with immunoSEQ multiplex PCR; TCRdb's copy has only in-frame clones and lacks some. The table includes approximately 70,000 clones, roughly 80% detected once. Sequenced material: CD4+ or CD8+ T cells sorted from blood, taken in a trial of the OX40 agonist ivuxolimab. The clonotype comes from an adult with an advanced solid tumor such as melanoma, head and neck, liver or kidney cancer. The chain has TRBV11-2 and TRBJ1-3, with 8 nucleotides matching TRBD1. The CDR3 DNA follows: TGTGCCAGCAGCTCCGGACAGGGTTCCTTTGATGGAAACACCATATATTTT. Translated: CASSSGQGSFDGNTIYF. The full variable domain, completed using reference TRBV11-2 and TRBJ1-3, is EAGVAQSPRYKIIEKRQSVAFWCNPISGHATLYWYQQILGQGPKLLIQFQNNGVVDDSQLPKDRFSAERLKGVDSTLKIQPAKLEDSAVYLCASSSGQGSFDGNTIYFGEGSWLTVV.